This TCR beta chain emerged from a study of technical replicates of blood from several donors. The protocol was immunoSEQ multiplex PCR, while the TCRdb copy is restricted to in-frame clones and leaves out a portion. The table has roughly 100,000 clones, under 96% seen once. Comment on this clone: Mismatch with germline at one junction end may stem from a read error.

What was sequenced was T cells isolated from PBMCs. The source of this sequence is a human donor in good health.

CDR3 DNA sequence: TGTGCCAGCTCACTCACCGGGACAGTAACTGGAAGCACCATATATTTT. Translated, it gives CASSLTGTVTGSTIYF. The genes are TRBV18 and TRBJ1-3; 7 nucleotides align to TRBD1. Germline-derived CDR1 and CDR2 are KGHSH and LQKENI. This CDR3 comprises 16 residues.